This T cell receptor (beta chain) was obtained from a study of blood T cell repertoires in COVID-19. V was pared by 3 bases and J by 0 bases, with 17 bases between. The CDR3 consists of 17 residues. Per germline, CDR1 SGHRS and CDR2 YFSETQ. Assay used: immunoSEQ multiplex PCR; TCRdb lists only in-frame clones, some missing. The data show about 170,000 clones, 70% to 90% seen once. This clone appeared once. The sample comprised peripheral blood. V gene TRBV5-1 combines with J gene TRBJ2-3; D perhaps matches TRBD1 (6 bases). The sequence came from a woman of 80 years or more in a cohort sampled during active or convalescent COVID-19. The CDR3 DNA reads as TGCGCCAGCAGCTCGGCGCAAAGGGGGTTGAGCACAGATACGCAGTATTTT. Protein: CASSSAQRGLSTDTQYF. Full variable domain (missing parts from reference TRBV5-1 and TRBJ2-3): KAGVTQTPRYLIKTRGQQVTLSCSPISGHRSVSWYQQTPGQGLQFLFEYFSETQRNKGNFPGRFSGRQFSNSRSEMNVSTLELGDSALYLCASSSAQRGLSTDTQYFGPGTRLTVL.